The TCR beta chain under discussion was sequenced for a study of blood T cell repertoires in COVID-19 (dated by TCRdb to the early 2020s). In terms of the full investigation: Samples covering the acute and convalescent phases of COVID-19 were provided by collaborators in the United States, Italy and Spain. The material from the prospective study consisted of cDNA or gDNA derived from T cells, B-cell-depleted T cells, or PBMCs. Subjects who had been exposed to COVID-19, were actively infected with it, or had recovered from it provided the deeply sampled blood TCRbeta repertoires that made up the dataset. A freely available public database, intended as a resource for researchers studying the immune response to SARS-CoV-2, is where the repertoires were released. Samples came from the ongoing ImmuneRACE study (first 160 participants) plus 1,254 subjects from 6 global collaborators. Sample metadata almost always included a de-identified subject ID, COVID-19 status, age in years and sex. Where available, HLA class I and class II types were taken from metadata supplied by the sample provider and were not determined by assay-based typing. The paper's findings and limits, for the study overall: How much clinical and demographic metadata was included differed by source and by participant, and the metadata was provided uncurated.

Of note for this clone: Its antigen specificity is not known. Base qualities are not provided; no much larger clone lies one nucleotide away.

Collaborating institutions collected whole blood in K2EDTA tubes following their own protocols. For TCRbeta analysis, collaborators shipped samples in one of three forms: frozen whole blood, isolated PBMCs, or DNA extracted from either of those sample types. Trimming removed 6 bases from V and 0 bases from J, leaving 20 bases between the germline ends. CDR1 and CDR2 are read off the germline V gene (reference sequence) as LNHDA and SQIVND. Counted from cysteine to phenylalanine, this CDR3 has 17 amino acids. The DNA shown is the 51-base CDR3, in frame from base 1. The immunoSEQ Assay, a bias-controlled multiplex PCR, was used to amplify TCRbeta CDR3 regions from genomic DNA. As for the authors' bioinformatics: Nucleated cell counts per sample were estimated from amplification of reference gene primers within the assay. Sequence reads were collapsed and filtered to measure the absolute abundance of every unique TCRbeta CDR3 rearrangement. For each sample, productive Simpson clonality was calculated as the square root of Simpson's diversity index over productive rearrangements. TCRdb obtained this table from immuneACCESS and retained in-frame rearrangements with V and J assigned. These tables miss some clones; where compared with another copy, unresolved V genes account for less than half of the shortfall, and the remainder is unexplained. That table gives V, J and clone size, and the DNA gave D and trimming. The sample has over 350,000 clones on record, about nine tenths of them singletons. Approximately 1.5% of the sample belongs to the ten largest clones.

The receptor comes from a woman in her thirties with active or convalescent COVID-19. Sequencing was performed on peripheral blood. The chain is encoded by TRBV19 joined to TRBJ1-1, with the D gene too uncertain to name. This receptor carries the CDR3 CASSSKERMMMNTEAFF. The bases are TGTGCCAGTAGCTCAAAGGAGCGGATGATGATGAACACTGAAGCTTTCTTT.